Below are 14 T cell receptor beta chains sequenced from a single sample in a study of breast tumors, draining lymph nodes, adjacent tissues. The lymph nodes were axillary draining lymph nodes from breast cancer patients. One entry per CDR3 protein results from TCRdb running MiXCR on the multiplex PCR reads. The sample has around 290,000 distinct CDR3 sequences, more than 30% seen once. Specimen: axillary lymph node tissue. The receptors come from a female donor with breast cancer. Some clones in this sample may be carry-over from other donors' samples.

About this clonotype: This may be a read error: a much more frequent sequence differs by one nucleotide. This rearrangement joins TRBV5-1 to TRBJ2-5; 9 bases align to TRBD1. This CDR3 spans 14 amino acids. Germline V lookup: CDR1 SGHRS, CDR2 YFSETQ. The CDR3 sequence is CASSTGGGEDTQYF. In DNA, the CDR3 is TGCGCCAGCTCGACAGGGGGTGGAGAAGACACCCAGTACTTC.

The CDR3 region has the DNA TGTGCCAGCAGCTTAGGAGACAGGATGAACACTGAAGCGCTTAGTCTGTATTTT. This translates into CASSLGDRMNTEALSLYF. The chain couples TRBV13 to TRBJ2-3; a possible D gene is TRBD1 (6 bases). The CDR3 has 18 amino acids. Germline assignment: CDR1 PRHDT and CDR2 FYEKMQ (reference sequence). The ends were cut back, 0 bases at V and 14 bases at J, with 30 bases in the middle.

Only one count was recorded for this clonotype. This may come from a read error, since a much larger clone is one base off. This chain joins TRBV19 and TRBJ2-3; the match to TRBD1 covers 7 bases. The length of the CDR3 is 15 residues. With V trimmed by 7 bases and J by 6 bases, 13 bases remained unmatched. Germline V gives CDR1 LNHDA, CDR2 SQIVND (reference sequence). DNA of the CDR3: TGTGCCAGTACTAGAGGGGGCTCTTTCTCCGATACGCAGTATTTT. Translating gives CASTRGGSFSDTQYF.

This clonotype has a count of ten or more. In DNA, the CDR3 is TGTGCCAGTAGTATTCCCGGACAGGGAGTTAGTCCATACAATGAGCAGTTCTTC. Amino acids: CASSIPGQGVSPYNEQFF. This chain links TRBV19 with TRBJ2-1; 8 bases align to TRBD1. V lost 3 bases and J lost 4; bases outside the gene matches: 14. Germline V lookup: CDR1 LNHDA, CDR2 SQIVND (reference sequence). This CDR3 contains 18 residues.

Regarding this clonotype: A much larger clone differs by one base, so this may be a read error. V is TRBV20-1 and J is TRBJ2-7; D call uncertain. The CDR3 runs to 11 residues. Germline V CDR1 and CDR2: DFQATT, SNEGSKA (reference sequence). CDR3 in DNA: TGCAGTGCTAGAGCCGCGACCGAGCAGTCCTTC. Its protein is CSARAATEQSF.

The chain carries TRBV29-1 and TRBJ1-5; possible D gene TRBD1, 5 bases. CDR3 length: 12 amino acids. In germline, CDR1 is SQVTM, CDR2 ANQGSEA. The CDR3 region is CNVGRVGQPQHF. Here the CDR3 DNA reads TGCAACGTCGGCAGGGTCGGTCAGCCCCAGCATTTT.

This clonotype came up many times. This chain uses TRBV11-2 with TRBJ2-7; D is unclear. This CDR3 is built from 13 residues. The germline V gene has CDR1 SGHAT and CDR2 FQNNGV. V gave up 5 bases and J gave up 7 bases, with 15 bases separating them. CDR3 coding DNA: TGTGCCAGCAGCCGTGACCCTAGGTTGGAGCAGTACTTC. Translating it yields CASSRDPRLEQYF.

The V call is TRBV6-4, the J call TRBJ2-3; D call uncertain. Trimming removed 3 bases from V and 4 bases from J, with 14 bases in between. There are 15 residues in the CDR3. CDR1 and CDR2 from the germline V gene are MRHNA and SNTAGT. The chain's CDR3 is CASSESPNAADTQYF. The DNA of the CDR3 is TGTGCCAGCAGTGAGTCACCGAACGCAGCAGATACGCAGTATTTT.

This clonotype was found many times. CDR3 sequence (DNA): TGCAGTGCTAGTCTTGCCGGGAGGGCAGATGAGCAGTTCTTC. It specifies CSASLAGRADEQFF. The chain joins TRBV20-1 to TRBJ2-1, with TRBD2 matching 8 bases. CDR1 and CDR2 from the germline V gene are DFQATT and SNEGSKA (reference sequence). The ends lost 3 bases at V and 8 bases at J; junction bases unmatched: 9. CDR3 length equals 14 residues.

Of note for this clonotype: This may be a read error, as it is one base from a much larger clone. The V and J genes are TRBV6-5 and TRBJ1-4; D gene unclear. Trimming removed 4 bases from V and 6 bases from J, with 15 bases in between. The CDR3 runs to 15 residues. Germline V gene sequence: CDR1 MNHEY, CDR2 SVGAGI. As DNA, the CDR3 is TGTGCCAGCAGTTGCCTCGGAACACCCGATGAAAAACTGTTTTTT. It translates to CASSCLGTPDEKLFF.

Of note for this clonotype: This is likely a read error, given that the CDR3 carries no conserved phenylalanine or tryptophan at its end. CDR3 loop: CATSRVELARQAQYS. CDR3 bases: TGTGCCACCAGCAGAGTGGAACTAGCTAGGCAGGCCCAGTACTCC. This chain uses TRBV15 with TRBJ2-5, with D maybe TRBD2 (6 bases). Germline V gene lookup returns CDR1 LNHNV and CDR2 YYDKDF (reference sequence). V was pared by 1 base and J by 9 bases, with 18 bases between. This CDR3 has 15 residues.

The chain recombines TRBV6-1 with TRBJ1-4, with D unresolved. Germline CDR1 is MNHNS and CDR2 is SASEGT. V gave up 1 base and J gave up 4 bases, with 10 bases separating them. This CDR3 contains 15 residues. Here the CDR3 reads CASSEGAWGNEKLFF. The DNA for the CDR3 is TGTGCCAGCAGTGAAGGGGCTTGGGGTAATGAAAAACTGTTTTTT.

This clonotype was observed many times. V gene TRBV10-2 combines with J gene TRBJ2-7, with a tentative D call TRBD1 (5 bases). The CDR3 runs to 13 residues. V was pared by 8 bases and J by 4 bases, with 15 bases between. Germline V gene sequence: CDR1 WSHSY, CDR2 SAAADI. The CDR3 bases are TGCGCCAGCGCAGTAAACCGACAGTACGAGCAGTACTTC. As protein: CASAVNRQYEQYF.

This clonotype showed up many times. The chain is built from TRBV6-1 and TRBJ2-7; no clear D gene. From germline, CDR1 is MNHNS and CDR2 SASEGT. This CDR3 region has 12 residues. Trimming cost V 1 base and J 10 bases, with 11 bases left between them. The CDR3 DNA reads TGTGCCAGCAGTGAAGACGTAGGAGAACAGTACTTC. Its protein is CASSEDVGEQYF.